These 2 T cell receptor beta chains were sequenced from one sample in a study of shared clonotypes between healthy human individuals. CD8 cells classed as naive were CD45RO-negative and positively selected for CCR7, excluding terminally differentiated effector memory CD45RA+ cells. Sequencing was performed with immunoSEQ multiplex PCR; in TCRdb, only in-frame clones are kept and a portion is missing. The table shows just over 2,000,000 clones, with approximately 94% occurring only once. The sequenced material came from naive CD8+ T cells sorted from blood. Every receptor here comes from a man between 18 and 29 years old in good health.

The rearrangement uses TRBV7-3 and TRBJ2-7, with TRBD1 matching 7 bases. CDR3 length: 16 residues. J was trimmed by 3 bases and V by 0 bases; bases with no gene match: 8. CDR1 and CDR2 (germline): SGHTA, FQGTGA. CDR3 region: CASSLTGQARDYEQYF. The CDR3, as DNA: TGTGCCAGCAGCTTAACCGGACAGGCGAGGGACTACGAGCAGTACTTC.

The chain joins TRBV27 to TRBJ2-7; D possibly corresponds to TRBD2 (5 bases). V dropped 0 bases and J dropped 3 bases, with 12 bases sitting between them. This CDR3 region has 15 residues. CDR1 and CDR2 (germline): MNHEY, SMNVEV (reference sequence). CDR3 DNA sequence: TGTGCCAGCAGTTTATCCCCCGGGAAAATCTACGAGCAGTACTTC. It translates to CASSLSPGKIYEQYF.